This is a list of T cell receptor beta chains from one sample in a study of CD8+CD57+ T cells in acquired aplastic anemia. Via MiXCR, TCRdb re-called the reads, giving one row per CDR3 protein. The sample shows 200,000 or so distinct CDR3 sequences, approximately 65% of them seen only once. Sequencing was done on a sample of sorted CD4+, CD8+, or CD8+CD57+ T cells (not recorded which) from PBMCs. The receptors stem from a human donor with aplastic anemia. CDR3s include the opening cysteine and the closing phenylalanine or tryptophan. The order of the fields is D gene, V gene, clone size, J gene, CDR3 protein, CDR3 DNA. The D gene is left open where the match is weak. Size is stated for part of the rows, as once, few or many counts, or as a class when the clone is expanded.

d_gene: TRBD1
v_gene: TRBV5-6
abundance: .
j_gene: TRBJ2-3
CDR3aa: CASSQGGQGTDTQYF
CDR3nt: TGCGCCAGCAGCCAAGGAGGACAGGGGACAGATACGCAGTATTTT

d_gene: .
v_gene: TRBV2
abundance: once
j_gene: TRBJ2-2
CDR3aa: CARGGGALNTGELFF
CDR3nt: TGTGCCAGGGGTGGGGGGGCGCTGAACACCGGGGAGCTGTTTTTT

d_gene: .
v_gene: TRBV29-1
abundance: once
j_gene: TRBJ1-1
CDR3aa: CSVGWGGGEAFF
CDR3nt: TGCAGCGTTGGGTGGGGGGGAGGTGAAGCTTTCTTT

d_gene: .
v_gene: TRBV7-2
abundance: .
j_gene: TRBJ2-5
CDR3aa: CASSPRRIGETQYF
CDR3nt: TGTGCCAGCAGCCCCCGACGGATCGGGGAGACCCAGTACTTC

d_gene: TRBD2
v_gene: TRBV7-2
abundance: .
j_gene: TRBJ2-2
CDR3aa: CASSQSGRNTGELFF
CDR3nt: TGTGCCAGCAGCCAGAGCGGGAGGAACACCGGGGAGCTGTTTTTT

d_gene: .
v_gene: TRBV24-1
abundance: .
j_gene: TRBJ2-3
CDR3aa: CATSVGAGGTDTQYF
CDR3nt: TGTGCCACCAGTGTTGGGGCAGGGGGCACAGATACGCAGTATTTT

d_gene: .
v_gene: TRBV7-2
abundance: .
j_gene: TRBJ2-7
CDR3aa: CASSPGGAYEQYF
CDR3nt: TGTGCCAGCAGCCCTGGCGGGGCCTACGAGCAGTACTTC

d_gene: TRBD2
v_gene: TRBV5-1
abundance: many
j_gene: TRBJ2-7
CDR3aa: CASSSESGGPYEQYF
CDR3nt: TGCGCCAGCAGCTCCGAGAGCGGGGGCCCCTACGAGCAGTACTTC

d_gene: .
v_gene: TRBV6-1
abundance: .
j_gene: TRBJ2-7
CDR3aa: CASARDPVGEQYF
CDR3nt: TGTGCCAGCGCCCGGGACCCCGTCGGGGAGCAGTACTTC

d_gene: .
v_gene: TRBV2
abundance: .
j_gene: TRBJ2-3
CDR3aa: CATPRVAEDTQYF
CDR3nt: TGTGCCACGCCTAGGGTAGCGGAAGATACGCAGTATTTT

d_gene: .
v_gene: TRBV2
abundance: .
j_gene: TRBJ1-4
CDR3aa: CASSENSRGLNEKLFF
CDR3nt: TGTGCCAGCAGTGAGAACAGCCGGGGGCTCAATGAAAAACTGTTTTTT

d_gene: .
v_gene: TRBV20-1
abundance: .
j_gene: TRBJ1-2
CDR3aa: CSAPTSTANYGYTF
CDR3nt: TGCAGTGCCCCGACCTCGACAGCAAACTATGGCTACACCTTC

d_gene: .
v_gene: TRBV19
abundance: .
j_gene: TRBJ1-2
CDR3aa: CASSAWGANYGYTF
CDR3nt: TGTGCCAGTAGCGCGTGGGGAGCTAACTATGGCTACACCTTC

d_gene: TRBD1
v_gene: TRBV7-8
abundance: .
j_gene: TRBJ1-6
CDR3aa: CASSWRTGTPLHF
CDR3nt: TGTGCCAGCAGCTGGCGGACAGGAACGCCCCTCCACTTT

d_gene: .
v_gene: TRBV24-1
abundance: few
j_gene: TRBJ2-5
CDR3aa: CATSDSRHSGYQETQYF
CDR3nt: TGTGCCACCAGTGATAGTAGGCATTCCGGGTACCAAGAGACCCAGTACTTC

d_gene: .
v_gene: TRBV7-2
abundance: .
j_gene: TRBJ1-2
CDR3aa: CASSPAGYGSNYGYTF
CDR3nt: TGTGCCAGCAGCCCAGCCGGCTACGGGTCTAACTATGGCTACACCTTC

d_gene: .
v_gene: TRBV7-8
abundance: few
j_gene: TRBJ1-6
CDR3aa: CASSFHQGRGGSPLHF
CDR3nt: TGTGCCAGCAGCTTTCACCAGGGACGCGGTGGATCACCCCTCCACTTT

d_gene: TRBD1
v_gene: TRBV2
abundance: once
j_gene: TRBJ1-2
CDR3aa: CASTTGQGHTGYTF
CDR3nt: TGTGCCAGCACTACAGGACAGGGGCATACTGGCTACACCTTC

d_gene: .
v_gene: TRBV6-6
abundance: once
j_gene: TRBJ1-5
CDR3aa: CATNRANQPQHF
CDR3nt: TGTGCCACCAACAGGGCGAATCAGCCCCAGCATTTT

d_gene: .
v_gene: TRBV7-8
abundance: .
j_gene: TRBJ2-5
CDR3aa: CASSLDNQETQYF
CDR3nt: TGTGCCAGCAGCTTAGACAATCAAGAGACCCAGTACTTC

d_gene: .
v_gene: TRBV5-1
abundance: .
j_gene: TRBJ2-7
CDR3aa: CASSLGESYGQYF
CDR3nt: TGTGCCAGCAGCCTAGGGGAATCCTACGGGCAGTACTTC

d_gene: .
v_gene: TRBV29-1
abundance: few
j_gene: TRBJ2-3
CDR3aa: CSGGASDTQYF
CDR3nt: TGCAGCGGGGGGGCGTCGGATACGCAGTATTTT

d_gene: .
v_gene: TRBV7-3
abundance: .
j_gene: TRBJ1-5
CDR3aa: CASSLAKPPQHF
CDR3nt: TGTGCCAGCAGCTTAGCAAAGCCTCCCCAGCATTTT

d_gene: .
v_gene: TRBV20-1
abundance: .
j_gene: TRBJ2-2
CDR3aa: CSAFSTTNTGDLFF
CDR3nt: TGCAGTGCTTTCTCTACGACGAACACCGGGGACCTGTTTTTT

d_gene: TRBD2
v_gene: TRBV5-8
abundance: many
j_gene: TRBJ2-5
CDR3aa: CASSPGGDGETQYF
CDR3nt: TGTGCCAGCAGCCCCGGGGGGGATGGGGAGACCCAGTACTTC

d_gene: TRBD2
v_gene: TRBV19
abundance: few
j_gene: TRBJ2-5
CDR3aa: CASSIGAGDIQETQYF
CDR3nt: TGTGCCAGTAGTATTGGGGCGGGAGACATACAAGAGACCCAGTACTTC

d_gene: TRBD2
v_gene: TRBV12-3/TRBV12-4
abundance: .
j_gene: TRBJ2-3
CDR3aa: CASSERGWDTQYF
CDR3nt: TGTGCCAGCAGTGAGCGGGGATGGGATACGCAGTATTTT

d_gene: .
v_gene: TRBV20-1
abundance: .
j_gene: TRBJ2-1
CDR3aa: CSASSVTRPFF
CDR3nt: TGCAGTGCTAGTTCGGTCACCCGTCCGTTCTTC

d_gene: .
v_gene: TRBV10-3
abundance: .
j_gene: TRBJ1-1
CDR3aa: CATGHRFTEAFF
CDR3nt: TGTGCCACGGGACATAGGTTTACTGAAGCTTTCTTT

d_gene: .
v_gene: TRBV6-4
abundance: .
j_gene: TRBJ2-5
CDR3aa: CAISQAYQETQYF
CDR3nt: TGTGCCATCAGTCAAGCCTACCAAGAGACCCAGTACTTC

d_gene: TRBD1
v_gene: TRBV29-1
abundance: .
j_gene: TRBJ1-1
CDR3aa: CSVDSGGGGTEAFF
CDR3nt: TGCAGCGTTGACTCAGGGGGCGGAGGTACTGAAGCTTTCTTT

d_gene: TRBD2
v_gene: TRBV24-1
abundance: .
j_gene: TRBJ2-1
CDR3aa: CATSDLAGPDNEQFF
CDR3nt: TGTGCCACCAGTGATCTAGCGGGCCCGGACAATGAGCAGTTCTTC

d_gene: .
v_gene: TRBV12-3/TRBV12-4
abundance: .
j_gene: TRBJ1-4
CDR3aa: CASGGRSEKLFF
CDR3nt: TGTGCCAGCGGCGGACGGTCTGAAAAACTGTTTTTT

d_gene: .
v_gene: TRBV6-2/TRBV6-3
abundance: .
j_gene: TRBJ2-2
CDR3aa: CASRRQATGELFF
CDR3nt: TGTGCCAGCAGACGACAGGCCACCGGGGAGCTGTTTTTT

d_gene: TRBD2
v_gene: TRBV15
abundance: few
j_gene: TRBJ2-1
CDR3aa: CATSRDIASGGGARFF
CDR3nt: TGTGCCACCAGCAGAGATATAGCTAGCGGGGGGGGCGCTCGGTTCTTC

d_gene: .
v_gene: TRBV20-1
abundance: few
j_gene: TRBJ2-1
CDR3aa: CSAEDIRDTEQFF
CDR3nt: TGCAGTGCGGAAGACATCAGGGATACTGAGCAGTTCTTC

d_gene: TRBD1
v_gene: TRBV19
abundance: many
j_gene: TRBJ1-5
CDR3aa: CASILTGGFEPQHF
CDR3nt: TGTGCCAGTATCCTGACAGGGGGTTTTGAGCCCCAGCATTTT

d_gene: .
v_gene: TRBV24-1
abundance: few
j_gene: TRBJ1-2
CDR3aa: CATYSGQGPGGGYTF
CDR3nt: TGTGCCACTTACTCCGGTCAGGGCCCCGGGGGTGGCTACACCTTC

d_gene: TRBD1
v_gene: TRBV6-6
abundance: .
j_gene: TRBJ2-2
CDR3aa: CASSRGQGGTGELFF
CDR3nt: TGTGCCAGCAGTCGAGGACAGGGGGGGACCGGGGAGCTGTTTTTT

d_gene: .
v_gene: TRBV20-1
abundance: .
j_gene: TRBJ2-1
CDR3aa: CSATDNEQFF
CDR3nt: TGCAGTGCTACCGACAATGAGCAGTTCTTC

d_gene: .
v_gene: TRBV5-4
abundance: .
j_gene: TRBJ2-7
CDR3aa: CASSLSWGREQYF
CDR3nt: TGTGCCAGCAGCTTAAGTTGGGGGCGCGAGCAGTACTTC

d_gene: TRBD2
v_gene: TRBV5-4
abundance: .
j_gene: TRBJ2-3
CDR3aa: CASSQGVEREVPDTQYF
CDR3nt: TGTGCCAGCAGCCAAGGTGTCGAGCGGGAGGTCCCAGATACGCAGTATTTT

d_gene: TRBD2
v_gene: TRBV7-9
abundance: .
j_gene: TRBJ2-5
CDR3aa: CASSKRDLTETQYF
CDR3nt: TGTGCCAGCAGCAAGCGGGACTTGACGGAGACCCAGTACTTC

d_gene: .
v_gene: TRBV2
abundance: .
j_gene: TRBJ2-2
CDR3aa: CATENTGELFF
CDR3nt: TGTGCCACTGAAAACACCGGGGAGCTGTTTTTT

d_gene: .
v_gene: TRBV24-1
abundance: .
j_gene: TRBJ2-1
CDR3aa: CATSDLDGSLPEQFF
CDR3nt: TGTGCCACCAGTGATTTAGACGGGAGTCTGCCCGAGCAGTTCTTC